The source of this TCR beta chain is a study of blood T cell repertoires in COVID-19. Trimming cost V 2 bases and J 3 bases; bases outside gene matches: 12. The CDR3 length is 17 residues. CDR1 is SGHRS, CDR2 YFSETQ, per germline. Study processing details: The assay estimated nucleated cells by amplifying reference gene primers. Generated by immunoSEQ multiplex PCR, the TCRdb table keeps only in-frame clones and is missing some. V and J calls and clone size come straight from that table; D and trimming were deduced from the DNA. The table shows 100,000 to 150,000 clones, with 80% to 85% occurring only once.

The source of this sequence is a woman younger than 45 who had recovered from COVID-19. Sequencing used peripheral blood. The chain combines TRBV5-1 with TRBJ2-3; TRBD2 agrees at 7 bases. CDR3 nucleotide sequence: TGCGCCAGCAGCTTTAAGGCAGGGAGCGGGGAAACAGATACGCAGTATTTT. This translates into CASSFKAGSGETDTQYF. Filled out from reference TRBV5-1 and TRBJ2-3, the complete variable domain reads KAGVTQTPRYLIKTRGQQVTLSCSPISGHRSVSWYQQTPGQGLQFLFEYFSETQRNKGNFPGRFSGRQFSNSRSEMNVSTLELGDSALYLCASSFKAGSGETDTQYFGPGTRLTVL.